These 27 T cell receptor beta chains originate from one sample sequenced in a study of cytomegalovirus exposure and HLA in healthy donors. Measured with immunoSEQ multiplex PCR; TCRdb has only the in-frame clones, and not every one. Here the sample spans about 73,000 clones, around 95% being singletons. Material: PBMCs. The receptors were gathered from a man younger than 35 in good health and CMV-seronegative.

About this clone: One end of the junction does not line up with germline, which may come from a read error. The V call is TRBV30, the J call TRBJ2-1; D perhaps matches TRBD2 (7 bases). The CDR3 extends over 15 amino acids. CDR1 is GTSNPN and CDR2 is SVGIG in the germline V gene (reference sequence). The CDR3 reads CAWSWGGASHNEQFF. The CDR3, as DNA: TGTGCCTGGAGTTGGGGGGGGGCCTCCCACAATGAGCAGTTCTTC.

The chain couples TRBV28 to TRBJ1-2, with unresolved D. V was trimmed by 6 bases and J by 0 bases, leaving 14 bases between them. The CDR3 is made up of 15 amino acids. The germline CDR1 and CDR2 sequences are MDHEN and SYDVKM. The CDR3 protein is CASSFGPSTNYGYTF. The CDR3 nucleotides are TGTGCCAGCAGCTTCGGTCCTAGCACTAACTATGGCTACACCTTC.

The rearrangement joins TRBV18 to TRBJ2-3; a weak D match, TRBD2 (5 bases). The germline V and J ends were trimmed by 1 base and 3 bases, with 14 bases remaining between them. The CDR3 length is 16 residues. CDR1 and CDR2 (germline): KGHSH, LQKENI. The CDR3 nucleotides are TGTGCCAGCTCACCACAGGTGAGGGCAGATACAGATACGCAGTATTTT. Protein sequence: CASSPQVRADTDTQYF. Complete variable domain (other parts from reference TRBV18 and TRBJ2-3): NAGVMQNPRHLVRRRGQEARLRCSPMKGHSHVYWYRQLPEEGLKFMVYLQKENIIDESGMPKERFSAEFPKEGPSILRIQQVVRGDSAAYFCASSPQVRADTDTQYFGPGTRLTVL.

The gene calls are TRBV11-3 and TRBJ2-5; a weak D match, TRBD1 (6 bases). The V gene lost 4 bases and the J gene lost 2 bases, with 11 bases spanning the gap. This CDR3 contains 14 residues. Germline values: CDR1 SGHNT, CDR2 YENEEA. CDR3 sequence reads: CASSSRTEQETQYF. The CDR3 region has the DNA TGTGCCAGCAGCTCACGGACAGAACAAGAGACCCAGTACTTC.

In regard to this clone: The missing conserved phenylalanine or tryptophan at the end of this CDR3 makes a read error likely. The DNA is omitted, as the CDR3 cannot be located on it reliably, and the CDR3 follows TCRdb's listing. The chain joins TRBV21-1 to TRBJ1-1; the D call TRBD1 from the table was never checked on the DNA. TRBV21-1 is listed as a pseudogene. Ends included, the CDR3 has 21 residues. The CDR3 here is CASNAPAPELSLDKAPDSQSP.

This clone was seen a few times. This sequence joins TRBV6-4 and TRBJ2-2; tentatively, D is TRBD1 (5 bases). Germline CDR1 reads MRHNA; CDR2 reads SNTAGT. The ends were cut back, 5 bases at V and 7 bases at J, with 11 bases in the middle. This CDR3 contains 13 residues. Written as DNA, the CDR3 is TGTGCCAGCAGTTCCAGGGAAAGCGGGGAGCTGTTTTTT. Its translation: CASSSRESGELFF.

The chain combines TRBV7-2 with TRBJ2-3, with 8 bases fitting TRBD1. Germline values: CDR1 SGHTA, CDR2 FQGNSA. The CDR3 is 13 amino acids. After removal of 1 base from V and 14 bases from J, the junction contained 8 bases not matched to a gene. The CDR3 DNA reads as TGTGCCAGCAGCTTAGTTAAGCAGGGGGCTGCGTATTTT. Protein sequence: CASSLVKQGAAYF.

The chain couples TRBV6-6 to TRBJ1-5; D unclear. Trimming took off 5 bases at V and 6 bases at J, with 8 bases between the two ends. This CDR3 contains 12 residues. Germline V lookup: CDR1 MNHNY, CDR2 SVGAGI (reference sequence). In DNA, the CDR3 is TGTGCCAGCAGTGACCTAGTTCAGCCCCAGCATTTT. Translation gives CASSDLVQPQHF.

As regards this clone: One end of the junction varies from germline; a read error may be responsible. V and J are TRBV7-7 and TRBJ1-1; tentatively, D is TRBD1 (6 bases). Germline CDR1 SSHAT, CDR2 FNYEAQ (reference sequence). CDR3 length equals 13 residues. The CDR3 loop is CASSLQGNTEAFF. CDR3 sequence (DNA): TGTGCTAGCAGCTTACAGGGGAACACTGAAGCTTTCTTT.

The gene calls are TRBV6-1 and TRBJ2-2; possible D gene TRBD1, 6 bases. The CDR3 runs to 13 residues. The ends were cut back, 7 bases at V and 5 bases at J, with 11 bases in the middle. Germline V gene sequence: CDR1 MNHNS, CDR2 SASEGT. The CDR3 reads CASKQGETGELFF. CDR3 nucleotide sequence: TGTGCCAGCAAACAGGGAGAGACCGGGGAGCTGTTTTTT.

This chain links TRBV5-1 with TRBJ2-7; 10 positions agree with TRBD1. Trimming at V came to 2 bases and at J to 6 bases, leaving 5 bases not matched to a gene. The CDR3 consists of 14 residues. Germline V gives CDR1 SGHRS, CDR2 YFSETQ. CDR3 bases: TGCGCCAGCAGCTTCGGACAGGGGGTATCCGAGCAGTACTTC. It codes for CASSFGQGVSEQYF.

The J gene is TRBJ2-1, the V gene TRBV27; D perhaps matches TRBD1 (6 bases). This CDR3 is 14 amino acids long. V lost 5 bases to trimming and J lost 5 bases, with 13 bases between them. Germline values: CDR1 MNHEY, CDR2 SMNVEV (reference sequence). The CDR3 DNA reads TGTGCCAGCAGTGTGGGGGCCCGAAACAATGAGCAGTTCTTC. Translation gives CASSVGARNNEQFF.

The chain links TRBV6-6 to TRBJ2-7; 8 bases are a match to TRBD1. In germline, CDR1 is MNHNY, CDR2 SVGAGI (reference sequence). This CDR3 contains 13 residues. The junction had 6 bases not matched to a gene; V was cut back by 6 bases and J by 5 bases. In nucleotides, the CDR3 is TGTGCCAGCAGATGGACAGGGCTGGACGAGCAGTACTTC. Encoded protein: CASRWTGLDEQYF.

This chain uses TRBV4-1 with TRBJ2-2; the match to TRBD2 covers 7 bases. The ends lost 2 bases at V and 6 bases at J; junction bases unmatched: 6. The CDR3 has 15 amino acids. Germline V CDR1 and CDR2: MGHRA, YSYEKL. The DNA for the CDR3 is TGCGCCAGCAGCCAAATGGGGGGAGGGGCCGGGGAGCTGTTTTTT. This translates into CASSQMGGGAGELFF.

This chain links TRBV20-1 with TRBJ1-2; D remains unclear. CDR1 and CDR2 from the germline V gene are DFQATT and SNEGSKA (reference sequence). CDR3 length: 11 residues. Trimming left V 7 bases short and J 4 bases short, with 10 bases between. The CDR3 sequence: CSVTETYGYTF. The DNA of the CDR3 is TGCAGTGTCACAGAAACCTATGGCTACACCTTC.

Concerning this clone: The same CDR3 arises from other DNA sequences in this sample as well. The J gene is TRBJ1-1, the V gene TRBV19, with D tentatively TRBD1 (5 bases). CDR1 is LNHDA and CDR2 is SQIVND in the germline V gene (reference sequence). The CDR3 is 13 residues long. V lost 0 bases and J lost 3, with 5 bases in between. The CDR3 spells CASSIDRDTEAFF. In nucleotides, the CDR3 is TGTGCCAGTAGTATAGACAGGGACACTGAAGCTTTCTTT. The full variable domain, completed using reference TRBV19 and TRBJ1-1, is DGGITQSPKYLFRKEGQNVTLSCEQNLNHDAMYWYRQDPGQGLRLIYYSQIVNDFQKGDIAEGYSVSREKKESFPLTVTSAQKNPTAFYLCASSIDRDTEAFFGQGTRLTVV.

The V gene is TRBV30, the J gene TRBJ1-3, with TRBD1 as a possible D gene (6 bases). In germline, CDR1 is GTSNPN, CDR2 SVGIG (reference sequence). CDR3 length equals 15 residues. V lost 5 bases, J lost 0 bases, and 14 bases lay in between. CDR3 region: CAWGGQFPSGNTIYF. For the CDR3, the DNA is TGTGCCTGGGGAGGACAGTTCCCCTCTGGAAACACCATATATTTT.

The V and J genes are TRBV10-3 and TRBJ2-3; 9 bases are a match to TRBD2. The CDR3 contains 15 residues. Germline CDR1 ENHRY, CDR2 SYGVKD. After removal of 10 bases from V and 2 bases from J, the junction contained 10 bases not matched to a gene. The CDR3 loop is CATTIIAGATDTQYF. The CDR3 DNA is TGTGCCACGACCATTATAGCGGGGGCCACAGATACGCAGTATTTT.

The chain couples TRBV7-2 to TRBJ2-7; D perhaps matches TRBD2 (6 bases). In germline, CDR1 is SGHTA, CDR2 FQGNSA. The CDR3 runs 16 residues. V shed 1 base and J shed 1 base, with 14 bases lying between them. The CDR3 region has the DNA TGTGCCAGCAGCTTAGAACTAGGGAGCGGGTCCTACGAGCAGTACTTC. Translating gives CASSLELGSGSYEQYF.

The CDR3 sequence is CASSLGQGSGGYTF. CDR3 in DNA: TGTGCCAGCAGCTTAGGACAGGGATCCGGGGGCTACACCTTC. The chain carries TRBV7-2 and TRBJ1-2, with 7 bases that match TRBD1. The V and J ends lost 1 base and 8 bases, in that order; junction bases with no gene match: 7. This CDR3 has 14 residues. From germline, CDR1 is SGHTA and CDR2 FQGNSA. Full variable domain (missing parts from reference TRBV7-2 and TRBJ1-2): GAGVSQSPSNKVTEKGKDVELRCDPISGHTALYWYRQSLGQGLEFLIYFQGNSAPDKSGLPSDRFSAERTGGSVSTLTIQRTQQEDSAVYLCASSLGQGSGGYTFGSGTRLTVV.

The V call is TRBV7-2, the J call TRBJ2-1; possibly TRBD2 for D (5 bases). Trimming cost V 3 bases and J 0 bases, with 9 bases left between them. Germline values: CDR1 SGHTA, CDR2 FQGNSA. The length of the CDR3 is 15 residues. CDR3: CASSLTMSSYNEQFF. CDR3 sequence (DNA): TGTGCCAGCAGCTTGACTATGAGCTCCTACAATGAGCAGTTCTTC.

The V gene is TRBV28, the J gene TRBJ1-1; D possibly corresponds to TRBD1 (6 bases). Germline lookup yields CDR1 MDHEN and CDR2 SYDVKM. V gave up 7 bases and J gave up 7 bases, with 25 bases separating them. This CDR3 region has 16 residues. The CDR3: CASNRPSTGLAGEAFF. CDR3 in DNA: TGTGCCAGCAACCGGCCATCGACAGGCCTCGCGGGTGAAGCTTTCTTT.

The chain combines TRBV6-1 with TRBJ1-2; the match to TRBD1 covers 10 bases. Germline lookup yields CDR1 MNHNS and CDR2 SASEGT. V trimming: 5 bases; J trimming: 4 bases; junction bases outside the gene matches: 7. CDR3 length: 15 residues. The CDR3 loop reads CASSWTGGSGYGYTF. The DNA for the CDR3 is TGTGCCAGCAGTTGGACAGGGGGATCTGGCTATGGCTACACCTTC.

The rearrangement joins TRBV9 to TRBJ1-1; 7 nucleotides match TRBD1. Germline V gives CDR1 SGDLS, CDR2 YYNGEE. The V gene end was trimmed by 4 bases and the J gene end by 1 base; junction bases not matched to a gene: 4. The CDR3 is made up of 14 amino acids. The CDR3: CASSPGQPNTEAFF. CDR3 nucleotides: TGTGCCAGCAGCCCGGGACAGCCGAACACTGAAGCTTTCTTT.

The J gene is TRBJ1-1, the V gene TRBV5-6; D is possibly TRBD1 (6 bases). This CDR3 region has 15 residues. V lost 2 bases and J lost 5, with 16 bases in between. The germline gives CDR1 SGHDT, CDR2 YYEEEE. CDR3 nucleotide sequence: TGTGCCAGCAGCTTCTCTGTAGGGGGGGGGACTGAAGCTTTCTTT. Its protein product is CASSFSVGGGTEAFF.

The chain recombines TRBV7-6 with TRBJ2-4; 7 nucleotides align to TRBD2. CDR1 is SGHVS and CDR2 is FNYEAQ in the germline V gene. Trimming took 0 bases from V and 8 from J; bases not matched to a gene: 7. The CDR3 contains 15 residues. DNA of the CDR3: TGTGCCAGCAGCTTAGCCCCTACTGGGGGGGACATTCAGTACTTC. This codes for CASSLAPTGGDIQYF.

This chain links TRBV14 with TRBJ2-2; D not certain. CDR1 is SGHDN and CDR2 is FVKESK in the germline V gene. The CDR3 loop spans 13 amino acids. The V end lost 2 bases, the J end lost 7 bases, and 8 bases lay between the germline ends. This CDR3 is CASSQSTGGELFF. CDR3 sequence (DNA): TGTGCCAGCAGCCAAAGTACCGGCGGGGAGCTGTTTTTT.